This record looks at one T cell receptor (beta chain) sequence and its context. In the study's own analysis: Amplification of reference gene primers was used by the study to estimate nucleated cell counts. Some clones are missing from TCRdb's copy, which holds only in-frame ones; the method was immunoSEQ multiplex PCR. The V and J calls and the clone size are those of that table, but D and trimming were determined from the DNA. The sample lists under 200,000 clones, 75% to 85% seen once, with 1.5% to 1.7% in the top ten. V lost 0 bases, J lost 9 bases, and 7 bases stayed unmatched. The CDR3 spans 14 residues. The germline gives CDR1 MNHEY, CDR2 SVGAGI. The data are from a study of blood T cell repertoires in COVID-19. Looking at the study overall: COVID-19 samples collected from the United States, Italy and Spain covered acute and convalescent phases. PBMCs, B-cell-depleted T cells, or T cells provided the cDNA or gDNA that made up the material.

The specimen was peripheral blood. This clonotype was sampled from a human donor in a cohort sampled during active COVID-19. This chain joins TRBV6-5 and TRBJ2-5; 7 nucleotides align to TRBD2. The CDR3 DNA sequence: TGTGCCAGCAGTTACTCGACTCGTGGGGGGGCCCAGTACTTC. Encoded protein: CASSYSTRGGAQYF.